This entry describes one TCR beta chain. Its antigen is currently not known. The germline gene is not matched at one end of the junction; a read error may be the cause. This entry belongs to a study of blood T cell repertoires in COVID-19 (dated by TCRdb to the early 2020s). Regarding the study in general: Samples covering the acute and convalescent phases of COVID-19 were provided by collaborators in the United States, Italy and Spain. The repertoires were released in a freely available public database intended as a resource for research on the immune response to SARS-CoV-2. Where available, HLA class I and class II types were obtained from metadata supplied by the sample provider rather than from assay-based typing. Subjects who had been exposed to COVID-19, were actively infected with it, or had recovered from it provided the deeply sampled blood TCRbeta repertoires that made up the dataset. The prospective study material was composed of cDNA or gDNA derived from T cells, B-cell-depleted T cells, or PBMCs. Samples were obtained from the ongoing ImmuneRACE study (first 160 participants) and from approximately 1,200 subjects provided by 6 global collaborators. A de-identified subject ID, COVID-19 status, age in years and sex were almost always included in the sample metadata.

The paper's findings and limits, for the study overall: How much clinical and demographic metadata was included differed by source and by participant, and the metadata was provided uncurated.

Participants in the prospective study were aged roughly 18 to 90 years, lived in 20 to 25 United States geographic areas, and enrolled through a virtual design. In the prospective study, cohorts were assigned on the basis of participant-reported clinical history obtained from a screening survey and a study questionnaire. ImmuneRACE Cohort 3 recovered participants were defined by two consecutive negative NP/OP PCR tests, healthcare professional clearance, or symptom resolution. In the prospective study, whole blood, serum and a nasopharyngeal or oropharyngeal swab were collected from each participant by mobile phlebotomists. Additional blood draws and questionnaires over an approximately two-month period could optionally be provided by prospective study participants. Blood samples from the prospective study were shipped frozen or at room temperature prior to DNA extraction. As encoded in the germline V gene, CDR1 is SGHDT while CDR2 is YYEEEE. The CDR3 covers 17 residues, taking in both the cysteine and the phenylalanine. Only CDR3 DNA is held: 51 bases, read in frame from base 1.

TCRbeta CDR3 regions were amplified from genomic DNA using the immunoSEQ Assay, a bias-controlled multiplex PCR. Under the source paper's analysis protocol: The number of nucleated cells in each sample was estimated by amplification of reference gene primers within the assay. To quantify the absolute abundance of each unique TCRbeta CDR3 rearrangement, sequence reads were collapsed and filtered. Productive Simpson clonality was computed per sample as the square root of Simpson's diversity index over productive rearrangements. What TCRdb holds here is the immuneACCESS table cut down to in-frame rearrangements. Part of the clones is not present; checked against another copy, under half of the missing clones reflect an unresolved V gene, and the others are unexplained. V and J calls and clone size follow that table, whereas D and trimming were derived from the DNA. The table for this sample lists 190,000 or so clones; around 81% of them were counted only once. Clones ranked in the top ten supply 7.5% of the sample.

The sequence derives from a middle-aged man who had recovered from COVID-19. Sample: PBMCs or T cells enriched from blood (not recorded which). Here the chain combines TRBV5-6 and TRBJ2-2, with 7 junctional bases fitting TRBD1. The nucleotide sequence is given as TGTGCCAGCAGCCGGGCCGGCCAGGGGGTCAACAGCGGGGAGCTGTTTTTT. Its product reads: CASSRAGQGVNSGELFF.